The clone carrying this T cell receptor beta chain is a singleton in its sample. Its antigen is not known. These data belong to a study of siplizumab effects on memory and regulatory T cells. Whole-study findings and limits: The diversity of naive T cells seemed greater than that of memory cells, and their alloresponse contribution seemed major. Researchers could map only a minor fraction of alloreactive clones to unstimulated subsets. Alloreactive sequences traceable to unstimulated CD4+ memory cells declined significantly under siplizumab.

The CDR3 runs 13 residues. CDR1 is SGHRS and CDR2 is YFSETQ in the germline V gene. Trimming shortened V by 5 bases and J by 5 bases, and 13 bases separated the two germline ends. Generated by immunoSEQ multiplex PCR, the TCRdb table keeps only in-frame clones and is missing some. Of fewer than 120,000 clones in the sample, about nine tenths were seen once. The material sequenced was CD4+ T cells sorted from blood. The TCR sequence derives from a human donor in good health. The chain uses TRBV5-1 and TRBJ1-1, with D perhaps TRBD1 (5 bases). For the CDR3, the DNA is TGCGCCAGCAGAGGGGCAGAAAGGACTGAAGCTTTCTTT. Translation gives CASRGAERTEAFF.